Presented here are 2 T cell receptor beta chains from one specimen sequenced in a study of T cells in Graves' hyperthyroidism and ophthalmopathy. Amplified TCR beta CDR3 regions came from RNA transcripts. Researchers ran a first-round RT-PCR on the TCR CDR3 using the HTBI primer set. A single record per CDR3 protein comes from TCRdb applying MiXCR to the multiplex PCR reads. This table has 350,000 to 450,000 distinct CDR3 sequences, around 13% appearing once. Sequenced material: blood. The source is a woman aged 55-69 years with Graves' hyperthyroidism.

This clonotype has a handful of counts. The V and J genes are TRBV7-9 and TRBJ2-7; unclear D gene. Germline CDR1 SEHNR, CDR2 FQNEAQ (reference sequence). CDR3 length equals 15 residues. The V end lost 0 bases, the J end lost 7 bases, and 16 bases lay between the germline ends. The DNA of the CDR3 is TGTGCCAGCAGCTTAGCGTTGGCCACCGTGCATGAGCAGTACTTC. Protein product: CASSLALATVHEQYF.

V and J are TRBV15 and TRBJ2-4, with D perhaps matching TRBD1 (6 bases). CDR1 and CDR2 (germline): LNHNV, YYDKDF (reference sequence). There are 17 residues in the CDR3. Trimming removed 0 bases at V and 0 bases at J, with 12 bases between. In DNA, the CDR3 is TGTGCCACCAGCAGAGATAACAGGGCACGAGCCAAAAACATTCAGTACTTC. Its protein is CATSRDNRARAKNIQYF. Complete variable domain (other parts from reference TRBV15 and TRBJ2-4): DAMVIQNPRYQVTQFGKPVTLSCSQTLNHNVMYWYQQKSSQAPKLLFHYYDKDFNNEADTPDNFQSRRPNTSFCFLDIRSPGLGDTAMYLCATSRDNRARAKNIQYFGAGTRLSVL.